This entry features one T cell receptor (beta chain) sequence. The target of this receptor is not known. No much larger clonotype is one base removed from it; base qualities were not supplied. Using the deep immunoSEQ assay, multiplex PCR amplified TCR CDR3 regions from genomic DNA. For each cell subset, the extracted genomic DNA was distributed evenly across all wells of several immunoSEQ 96-well plates, and each plate served as one replicate. For sorted subsets, approximately 210 ng genomic DNA, equal to approximately 30,000 T cell genomes, was loaded into each replicate PCR. Purified libraries were quantified with a Qubit 3.0 fluorometer, sized on a Bioanalyzer 2100, and re-quantified with the KAPA Library Quantification kit. Every immunoSEQ 96-well plate was sequenced on a separate single-read 150-cycle Illumina NextSeq 550 flow cell. The authors' pipeline ran thus. Because the immunoSEQ output held only junctional sequences and lacked quality scores, the filtering could not match the filtering applied to full-length reads. To assign V/J genes and CDR3, sequences were annotated against IMGT germline references using PyIR, a Python wrapper for IgBLAST v1.9. Any read was removed if the V/J assignment was weak (E-value above 1e-6), the CDR3 was missing, or the read contained stop codons, out-of-frame junctions, or ambiguous translated residues. V3J clonotypes were defined as sequences sharing the same inferred V gene, J gene, and CDR3 amino acid sequence. To compute the percentage overlap between repertoires, the number of shared unique clonotypes was divided by the size of the smaller repertoire. Three approaches were used to assess repertoire richness: RTK rarefaction, the Chao1 estimator, and Recon v2.1 estimates of unobserved clonotypes. For all TCRbeta clonotypes obtained by the gDNA method from a handful of donors, generation probabilities were computed with OLGA. TCRdb limited this immuneACCESS table to in-frame rearrangements with V and J called. A share of clones is missing; checked studies link under half to unresolved V genes, and the rest is unexplained. V and J calls and clone size are those listed in that table; D and trimming were worked out from the DNA. This sample is represented by some 2,100,000 clones; about 94% of them were singletons. The top ten clones comprise roughly 0.13% of the sample.

From the germline V gene, CDR1 is SGHDT and CDR2 is YYEEEE. V drops 1 base and J drops 0 bases, leaving 5 bases in between. The CDR3 holds 14 amino acids from the cysteine to the phenylalanine. Only the CDR3 portion is preserved as DNA: 42 bases, with reading frame beginning at the first base. This record belongs to a study of shared clonotypes between healthy human individuals (dated by TCRdb to the early 2020s). About the full investigation: The cohort included a few men and a couple of women between 18 and 49 years of age. To estimate repertoire size and how much clonotypes are shared between individuals, the study performed deep sequencing of blood TCR repertoires from a few healthy adults. To increase sequencing depth and limit assay-specific biases, TCR repertoire library preparation and sequencing were carried out by different laboratories using diverse techniques. Per donor, three plates each were used for CD4 naive and CD4 memory, two for CD8 naive, and one for CD8 memory. Leukapheresis yielded between about 0.94 and 9 billion PBMCs per donor.

Paper-wide results and their limitations: Across a handful of donors, around 5.4% of naive CD4, more than 3% of naive CD8, around 2.1% of memory CD4, and under 0.45% of memory CD8 clonotypes were shared. Based on pairwise subsampling, the degree of clonotype sharing among donors was expected to be affected by sequencing depth. The small number of donors limited the genetic and exposure-history diversity represented. Higher generation probabilities were observed for clonotypes shared by all four sorted-subset donors than for non-shared clonotypes. Rarefaction of sorted-subset datasets indicated incomplete sequencing despite the large sequencing depth. Estimated clonotype richness was generally larger for naive than for memory subsets. Sampling was limited to blood, and TCR repertoires in tissue likely differ from TCR repertoires in blood.

The donors were healthy, HIV-negative adults with no recently reported acute infections or vaccinations. Only Caucasian adults living in Nashville, Tennessee, USA were represented among the donors. Magnetic negative selection was used to enrich CD4+ T cells, after which naive cells were positively selected on CD45RA and the negative fraction became the memory subset. After blood collection by leukapheresis, PBMCs were isolated using Ficoll-Histopaque density gradient centrifugation and then cryopreserved in the vapor phase of liquid nitrogen. Analytical flow cytometry was used to check the purity and quantity of every magnetically sorted T cell population. Genomic DNA was isolated from every sorted fraction and measured by UV absorbance on a Nanodrop 2000c.

The chain uses TRBV5-6 and TRBJ1-3; confidence is insufficient to name the D gene. The source material was naive CD4+ T cells sorted from blood. This sample's cell subset or site label indicates: CD45RA+ positively selected. This clonotype was obtained from a man between 18 and 29 years old in good health. The CDR3 reads as follows: CASSLPHSGNTIYF. The nucleotide sequence is given as TGTGCCAGCAGCTTGCCGCACTCTGGAAACACCATATATTTT.